Listed below are T cell receptor beta chains from one sample, sequenced in a study of blood T cell repertoires in COVID-19. The method was immunoSEQ multiplex PCR; TCRdb's version includes in-frame clones alone and lacks a portion of them. The table lists 650,000 to 800,000 clones, about 90% of them singletons. Sequenced material: peripheral blood. The origin of the receptors is a woman between 18 and 29 years old with acute or convalescent COVID-19. The CDR3 runs from the conserved cysteine through the conserved F or W. The D gene is left open where the match is weak. The listing skips clone size in some rows; elsewhere it reads once, few, many or a size class.

V gene,clone size,J gene,D gene,CDR3 protein,CDR3 DNA
TRBV6-1,few,TRBJ1-3,TRBD1,CASSERTGQMSDTIYF,TGTGCCAGCAGTGAACGGACAGGCCAGATGAGCGACACCATATATTTT
TRBV30,-,TRBJ1-1,TRBD1,CAWSGGGFRGWNTEAFF,TGTGCCTGGAGTGGAGGGGGCTTCCGGGGCTGGAACACTGAAGCTTTCTTT
TRBV2,-,TRBJ2-7,TRBD2,CASSPDGGGISEQYF,TGTGCCAGCAGTCCAGATGGCGGGGGGATTTCCGAGCAGTACTTC
TRBV12-3/TRBV12-4,-,TRBJ2-7,-,CASSLLRSYEQYF,TGTGCCAGCAGTCTCCTCAGGTCCTACGAGCAGTACTTC
TRBV19,-,TRBJ2-6,-,CASSSDSPSGANVLTF,TGTGCCAGTAGTAGTGACAGCCCGTCTGGGGCCAACGTCCTGACTTTC
TRBV30,-,TRBJ2-7,TRBD1,CAWSLGQGRYEQYF,TGTGCCTGGAGTTTGGGACAGGGTCGCTACGAGCAGTACTTC
TRBV7-8,-,TRBJ1-2,TRBD1,CASSKKLSGQGALNYGYTF,TGTGCCAGCAGCAAAAAATTATCGGGACAGGGGGCGCTTAACTATGGCTACACCTTC
TRBV28,-,TRBJ1-2,-,CASSLGGTDHLYGYTF,TGTGCCAGCAGTTTAGGAGGGACCGACCACCTCTATGGCTACACCTTC
TRBV4-1,-,TRBJ2-7,TRBD2,CASSQDLIGRRQYF,TGCGCCAGCAGCCAAGATCTTATCGGGAGGAGGCAGTACTTC
TRBV27,-,TRBJ1-1,TRBD1,CASSSDRGLGYTEAFF,TGTGCCAGCAGTTCGGACAGGGGGCTAGGGTACACTGAAGCTTTCTTT
TRBV12-3/TRBV12-4,once,TRBJ2-1,-,CASSLKGYNEQFF,TGTGCCAGCAGTTTAAAGGGGTACAATGAGCAGTTCTTC
TRBV4-1,-,TRBJ1-3,-,CASSAGKLHFSGNTIYF,TGCGCCAGCAGCGCGGGAAAGTTACATTTCTCTGGAAACACCATATATTTT
TRBV3-1/TRBV3-2,-,TRBJ1-2,TRBD1,CASSQDGGQGYGYTF,TGTGCCAGCAGCCAAGATGGTGGACAGGGTTACGGCTACACCTTC
TRBV2,-,TRBJ2-1,-,CASSVTESSYNEQFF,TGTGCCAGCAGTGTGACGGAGAGCTCCTACAATGAGCAGTTCTTC
TRBV19,-,TRBJ2-4,TRBD2,CASSIRQGGNIQYF,TGTGCCAGTAGTATAAGGCAGGGAGGGAACATTCAGTACTTC
TRBV5-6,-,TRBJ2-4,TRBD1,CASSLEGTGIGNIQYF,TGTGCCAGCAGCTTGGAAGGGACAGGGATAGGAAACATTCAGTACTTC